A single sample gave rise to the 18 T cell receptor beta chains below, sequenced in a study of blood T cells in healthy people across ages. The use of a sample-barcoded 5' primer and a J-beta primer mix characterized a second PCR of about 7 to 12 cycles. Each CDR3 protein is one row after TCRdb ran MiXCR on the 5' RACE reads. Here the sample spans roughly 1.5 million distinct CDR3 sequences, 42% being singletons. Sequenced sample: blood. The receptors originated from a woman aged 18-35 years in good health.

About this clonotype: Sequence at one end of the junction differs from germline and may be a read error. The chain has TRBV3-1 and TRBJ2-7; D gene uncertain. CDR3 length: 14 residues. The germline V gene has CDR1 LGHDT and CDR2 YNNKEL (reference sequence). For the CDR3, the DNA is TGTGCCGGCAGCCAAGTCGGCGCCTCCTACGAGCAGTACTTC. It specifies CAGSQVGASYEQYF.

A note on this clonotype: A much larger clone differs by one base, so this may be a read error. The chain links TRBV20-1 to TRBJ2-2; 9 bases match TRBD2. Germline CDR1 reads DFQATT; CDR2 reads SNEGSKA (reference sequence). The CDR3 length is 15 residues. The CDR3 DNA sequence: TGCAGTACTAGGCGCGGGGGGGCCGACACCGGGGAGCTGTTTTTT. This translates into CSTRRGGADTGELFF.

The genes are TRBV14 and TRBJ2-1; no reliable D call. Germline CDR1 reads SGHDN; CDR2 reads FVKESK. Between the trimmed V and J ends, which lost 1 base and 0 bases, there was a span of 4 bases. This CDR3 has 14 residues. DNA for the CDR3: TGTGCCAGCAGCCAAGCTTACTCCTACAATGAGCAGTTCTTC. Translating it yields CASSQAYSYNEQFF.

The chain links TRBV5-1 to TRBJ2-1; no reliable D call. Near its end, the DNA agrees better with TRBJ2-7, so the J call may be wrong. The CDR3 is 11 amino acids. From germline, CDR1 is SGHRS and CDR2 YFSETQ. CDR3 DNA: TGCGCCAGCGAACTCTACAATGAGCAGTACTTC. Its protein product is CASELYNEQYF.

In its sample, this clonotype was seen many times. The chain carries TRBV11-1 and TRBJ2-1; 9 positions agree with TRBD1. The CDR3 runs 15 residues. Germline V gene lookup returns CDR1 SGHAT and CDR2 FQDESV (reference sequence). J lost 7 bases, V lost 2 bases, and 6 bases had no gene match. As DNA, the CDR3 is TGTGCCAGCAGCTTAAATCCGGGACAGGGAAATGAGCAGTTCTTC. It specifies CASSLNPGQGNEQFF.

The sample holds a few counts of this clonotype. CDR3 residues: CASSQGYDRVNYGYTF. The CDR3 DNA follows: TGCGCCAGCAGCCAAGGCTACGACAGGGTAAACTATGGCTACACCTTC. This chain joins TRBV4-1 and TRBJ1-2, with 7 bases identical to TRBD1. V shed 1 base, J shed 2 bases, and the junction held 7 bases outside the gene matches. The CDR3 runs to 16 residues. Germline values: CDR1 MGHRA, CDR2 YSYEKL.

The chain couples TRBV18 to TRBJ1-2; 9 bases fit TRBD1. Trimming at V came to 4 bases and at J to 6 bases, leaving 6 bases not matched to a gene. The CDR3 is 14 amino acids. Germline V gives CDR1 KGHSH, CDR2 LQKENI. In nucleotides, the CDR3 is TGTGCCAGCTCACGGGACAGGGAAAACGATGGCTACACCTTC. Its protein product is CASSRDRENDGYTF.

The genes are TRBV19 and TRBJ2-3, with D possibly being TRBD2 (5 bases). CDR1 and CDR2 from the germline V gene are LNHDA and SQIVND (reference sequence). The length of the CDR3 is 14 residues. V gave up 6 bases and J gave up 4 bases, with 14 bases separating them. In DNA, the CDR3 is TGTGCCAGTAGGGAGCGGAATCGGGCAGATACGCAGTATTTT. Amino acid sequence: CASRERNRADTQYF.

There are a few counts of this clonotype. The V and J genes are TRBV21-1 and TRBJ2-7; the D call of TRBD1 is as the table states it, not checked on the DNA. TRBV21-1 represents a pseudogene. This CDR3 region has 15 residues. The CDR3 loop reads CASSKEGDRAREQYF. In DNA, the CDR3 is TGTGCCAGCAGCAAAGAAGGAGACAGGGCTCGCGAGCAGTACTTC.

As for this clonotype: Relative to the germline gene, one junction end is altered; a read error may explain this. V is TRBV20-1 and J is TRBJ2-7; 11 bases match TRBD2. The CDR3 contains 14 residues. Looked up from germline, CDR1 is DFQATT and CDR2 is SNEGSKA (reference sequence). The CDR3 nucleotides read TGCAGTGCTCGAACTAGCGGGAGAGGCTACGGGCAGTACTTC. As protein: CSARTSGRGYGQYF.

The J gene is TRBJ2-1, the V gene TRBV7-9; 11 bases agree with TRBD1. TRBJ2-7 explains the end of the DNA better; the J call may be wrong. CDR1 SEHNR and CDR2 FQNEAQ come from the germline V gene (reference sequence). The CDR3 extends over 12 amino acids. CDR3 amino acids: CAGTGGGNEQYF. In nucleotides, the CDR3 is TGTGCCGGGACAGGGGGAGGGAATGAGCAGTACTTC.

The table lists this clonotype with many counts. The chain carries TRBV12-3 or TRBV12-4 and TRBJ1-2; D gene uncertain. Between the trimmed V and J ends, which lost 5 bases and 4 bases, there was a span of 5 bases. The CDR3 has 11 residues. The CDR3 sequence: CASSPVYGYTF. The CDR3 nucleotides are TGTGCCAGCAGTCCCGTCTATGGCTACACCTTC.

This clonotype has only a few counts. The V call is TRBV7-2, the J call TRBJ2-7; D perhaps matches TRBD1 (5 bases). Looked up from germline, CDR1 is SGHTA and CDR2 is FQGNSA. Trimming shortened V by 1 base and J by 3 bases, and 13 bases separated the two germline ends. CDR3 size: 15 residues. The CDR3 DNA is TGTGCCAGCAGCTTAGAGGCTGGGGCGGACTACGAGCAGTACTTC. Translation: CASSLEAGADYEQYF.

This clonotype has only a few counts. The chain joins TRBV20-1 to TRBJ2-1; the match to TRBD2 covers 10 bases. The J call may be wrong; the DNA end is better matched by TRBJ2-7. The CDR3 has 17 amino acids. Germline V CDR1 and CDR2: DFQATT, SNEGSKA (reference sequence). CDR3 amino acids: CSAPHRLAGKSYNEQYF. CDR3 coding DNA: TGCAGTGCTCCCCACCGACTAGCGGGTAAATCCTACAATGAGCAGTACTTC.

The chain is built from TRBV6-2 or TRBV6-3 and TRBJ2-5; the match to TRBD2 covers 7 bases. The J call is uncertain, as TRBJ2-7 better fits the DNA end. The CDR3 loop spans 14 amino acids. Germline CDR1 and CDR2: MNHEY and SVGEGT. Written as DNA, the CDR3 is TGTGCCAGCAGTTGGGCGGGGGATCCCTTCGAGCAGTACTTC. Protein sequence: CASSWAGDPFEQYF.

V and J are TRBV20-1 and TRBJ2-3; no clear D gene. The V gene lost 1 base and the J gene lost 5 bases, with 7 bases spanning the gap. CDR3 length: 12 residues. Per the germline V gene, CDR1 is DFQATT and CDR2 is SNEGSKA (reference sequence). The CDR3 here is CSARALGDTQYF. Here the CDR3 DNA reads TGCAGTGCTAGAGCACTGGGAGATACGCAGTATTTT.

In this sample, this clonotype turned up once. The rearrangement links TRBV20-1 to TRBJ2-1, with TRBD1 identical over 8 bases. The V gene end was trimmed by 6 bases and the J gene end by 9 bases; junction bases not matched to a gene: 7. The CDR3 has 12 residues. Germline CDR1 and CDR2: DFQATT and SNEGSKA (reference sequence). Here the CDR3 DNA reads TGCAGTGCCGGACAGGGTTCGGGTGAGCAGTTCTTC. Its protein product is CSAGQGSGEQFF.

The V gene is TRBV28, the J gene TRBJ2-2; D remains unclear. Trimming removed 4 bases at V and 4 bases at J, with 19 bases between. The CDR3 is 17 amino acids. From germline, CDR1 is MDHEN and CDR2 SYDVKM. The CDR3 here is CASSSVGGPPGTGELFF. The CDR3 nucleotides read TGTGCCAGCAGTTCAGTGGGCGGTCCCCCGGGCACCGGGGAGCTGTTTTTT.